The T cell receptor (beta chain) under discussion was sequenced for a study of regulatory T cells in long-lasting Graves disease. Points on this clonotype: A much larger clonotype is one base distant, so this may be a read error. Likely a read error: the CDR3 ends without its conserved phenylalanine or tryptophan.

The time point denotes: persistent/refractory GD, antithyroid drugs over 5 years with positive TRAb. Isolated PBMC RNA provided the starting material for the TCR library. Investigators prepared the TCR beta libraries by applying iRepertoire HTBI primers and Arm-PCR of CDR3 regions. In TCRdb, the multiplex PCR reads were re-called with MiXCR into one record per CDR3 protein. The repertoire consists of around 510,000 distinct CDR3 sequences, with less than 25% occurring once and the leading ten covering approximately 7.8%. J was trimmed by 7 bases and V by 2 bases; bases with no gene match: 7. CDR3 size: 14 residues. Germline assignment: CDR1 GTSNPN and CDR2 SVGIG (reference sequence).

The input for sequencing was peripheral blood mononuclear cells (PBMCs), taken when the disease was refractory, from a patient treated with antithyroid drugs. This receptor was obtained from a female donor with Graves disease. This chain connects TRBV30 to TRBJ1-5, with TRBD1 identical over 8 bases. The CDR3 loop is CAWSKGTGEQPQHL. CDR3 sequence (DNA): TGTGCCTGGAGTAAAGGGACAGGTGAGCAGCCCCAGCATCTT.